Each of the 30 T cell receptor beta chains below was sequenced from the same sample in a study of shared clonotypes between healthy human individuals. Here immunoSEQ multiplex PCR was the method, and the copy in TCRdb shows in-frame clones only, minus some. Seen here are hundreds of thousands of clones, approximately 95% observed once, and the top ten hold 0.11%. CD45RO-negative CD8 cells positively selected for CCR7 made up the naive population, which excluded terminally differentiated effector memory CD45RA+ cells. Source material: naive CD8+ T cells sorted from blood. These TCRs come from a woman aged 25-40 years in good health.

This rearrangement joins TRBV5-4 to TRBJ2-3, with no clear D. The CDR3 is made up of 14 amino acids. Germline V gene lookup returns CDR1 SGHNT and CDR2 YYREEE (reference sequence). Trimming pared 1 base from V and 2 bases from J, leaving 8 bases between. CDR3: CASSLKGPTDTQYF. CDR3 bases: TGTGCCAGCAGCTTGAAGGGCCCCACAGATACGCAGTATTTT.

The rearrangement joins TRBV27 to TRBJ2-2; 12 bases agree with TRBD2. The CDR3 is 16 amino acids. The germline CDR1 and CDR2 sequences are MNHEY and SMNVEV (reference sequence). V dropped 5 bases and J dropped 6; count of bases not matched to a gene: 7. CDR3 amino acids: CASSPGTSGFSGELFF. The CDR3 DNA reads TGTGCCAGCAGTCCCGGGACTAGCGGGTTTTCCGGGGAGCTGTTTTTT.

CDR3 in amino acids: CASSLGRVDDEQFF. CDR3 DNA: TGCGCCAGCAGCTTGGGCAGGGTGGACGATGAGCAGTTCTTC. The chain recombines TRBV5-1 with TRBJ2-1; D perhaps matches TRBD1 (5 bases). CDR1 SGHRS and CDR2 YFSETQ come from the germline V gene. V was trimmed by 0 bases and J by 8 bases, leaving 12 bases between them. This CDR3 is 14 amino acids long.

The chain joins TRBV5-1 to TRBJ1-4; D remains ambiguous. Between the trimmed V and J ends, which lost 2 bases and 5 bases, there was a span of 13 bases. The CDR3 length is 15 residues. Looked up from germline, CDR1 is SGHRS and CDR2 is YFSETQ. The CDR3 here is CASSFYGIRNEKLFF. The CDR3 region has the DNA TGCGCCAGCAGCTTTTACGGGATACGGAATGAAAAACTGTTTTTT.

The chain joins TRBV7-2 to TRBJ2-5; D unresolved. The germline gives CDR1 SGHTA, CDR2 FQGNSA. CDR3 length equals 13 residues. Trimming took 4 bases from V and 0 from J, leaving 6 bases between them. In DNA form, the CDR3 reads TGTGCCAGCAGCTCAATCTACCAAGAGACCCAGTACTTC. Its protein is CASSSIYQETQYF.

The chain recombines TRBV7-6 with TRBJ2-5, with 11 nucleotides matching TRBD1. V dropped 3 bases and J dropped 4; count of bases not matched to a gene: 10. Germline CDR1 SGHVS, CDR2 FNYEAQ. The length of the CDR3 is 17 residues. The chain's CDR3 is CASSFYRDRGYGETQYF. CDR3 in DNA: TGTGCCAGCAGCTTCTACCGGGACAGGGGGTACGGAGAGACCCAGTACTTC.

This rearrangement joins TRBV6-1 to TRBJ2-5; 10 nucleotides match TRBD2. The J call could be wrong; TRBJ2-7 is a better fit for the DNA end. The CDR3 is 15 amino acids. Germline values: CDR1 MNHNS, CDR2 SASEGT. The CDR3 sequence is CASSQREGGSYEQYF. CDR3 DNA sequence: TGTGCCAGCAGTCAGCGGGAGGGGGGATCCTACGAGCAGTACTTC.

V gene TRBV5-1 combines with J gene TRBJ2-7; D is ambiguous. This CDR3 has 15 residues. CDR1 and CDR2 (germline): SGHRS, YFSETQ. Trimming removed 0 bases from V and 0 bases from J, with 10 bases in between. Written as DNA, the CDR3 is TGCGCCAGCAGCTTGGATAATATGAACTCCTACGAGCAGTACTTC. Translation: CASSLDNMNSYEQYF.

The gene calls are TRBV2 and TRBJ2-2; D is possibly TRBD1 (5 bases). The ends were cut back, 6 bases at V and 0 bases at J, with 14 bases in the middle. The CDR3 loop spans 16 amino acids. Germline CDR1 is SNHLY and CDR2 is FYNNEI. This CDR3 is CASRPTVNPNTGELFF. In nucleotides, the CDR3 is TGTGCCAGCAGGCCGACAGTAAATCCGAACACCGGGGAGCTGTTTTTT.

V gene TRBV28 combines with J gene TRBJ2-7, with D possibly being TRBD1 (6 bases). The CDR3 is 13 residues long. CDR1 is MDHEN and CDR2 is SYDVKM in the germline V gene. With 4 bases removed from V and 5 bases from J, the gap between germline ends came to 12 bases. The CDR3 DNA reads TGTGCCAGCAGTTACAGGGTTCGGGACGAGCAGTACTTC. It yields the protein CASSYRVRDEQYF. The complete variable domain, with remaining parts taken from reference TRBV28 and TRBJ2-7, reads DVKVTQSSRYLVKRTGEKVFLECVQDMDHENMFWYRQDPGLGLRLIYFSYDVKMKEKGDIPEGYSVSREKKERFSLILESASTNQTSMYLCASSYRVRDEQYFGPGTRLTVT.

The chain is built from TRBV18 and TRBJ2-5, with TRBD2 matching 8 bases. The V gene end was trimmed by 0 bases and the J gene end by 2 bases; junction bases not matched to a gene: 5. This CDR3 contains 16 residues. Germline values: CDR1 KGHSH, CDR2 LQKENI. The CDR3: CASSPPIAGLQETQYF. Here the CDR3 DNA reads TGTGCCAGCTCACCACCGATAGCGGGACTACAAGAGACCCAGTACTTC.

This chain links TRBV5-1 with TRBJ1-1; D is undetermined. From germline, CDR1 is SGHRS and CDR2 YFSETQ. This CDR3 has 12 amino acids. The V end lost 0 bases, the J end lost 7 bases, and 7 bases lay between the germline ends. The CDR3, as DNA: TGCGCCAGCAGCTTGGACGGCGTTGAAGCTTTCTTT. It codes for CASSLDGVEAFF.

The chain couples TRBV11-2 to TRBJ2-5; no firm D call. The CDR3 is 13 amino acids. CDR1 and CDR2 (germline): SGHAT, FQNNGV. Trimming pared 5 bases from V and 4 bases from J, leaving 11 bases between. The chain's CDR3 is CASSPDARETQYF. The DNA of the CDR3 is TGTGCCAGCAGCCCGGATGCCCGAGAGACCCAGTACTTC.

This clone was seen a handful of times. V is TRBV4-2 and J is TRBJ1-5; 7 bases map to TRBD1. CDR3 size: 15 residues. CDR1 LGHNA and CDR2 YNFKEQ come from the germline V gene. Trimming at V came to 1 base and at J to 6 bases, leaving 6 bases not matched to a gene. CDR3 nucleotides: TGTGCCAGCAGCCAAGCGGTCAGGGGGACTCAGCCCCAGCATTTT. The encoded protein is CASSQAVRGTQPQHF.

This clone was detected once. V gene TRBV13 combines with J gene TRBJ2-7; D unclear. The CDR3 is made up of 15 amino acids. Trimming cost V 5 bases and J 0 bases, with 14 bases left between them. Germline CDR1 reads PRHDT; CDR2 reads FYEKMQ (reference sequence). The CDR3 sequence is CASSASGILSYEQYF. CDR3 sequence (DNA): TGTGCCAGCAGCGCGTCGGGCATCCTCTCCTACGAGCAGTACTTC.

V is TRBV6-5 and J is TRBJ2-2; D is possibly TRBD1 (5 bases). Per the germline V gene, CDR1 is MNHEY and CDR2 is SVGAGI. Trimming removed 0 bases from V and 8 bases from J, with 10 bases in between. CDR3 size: 14 residues. The CDR3 sequence is CASSYSGRTGELFF. In DNA, the CDR3 is TGTGCCAGCAGTTACTCGGGGCGGACGGGGGAGCTGTTTTTT.

The chain carries TRBV4-2 and TRBJ2-3; 9 bases are shared with TRBD2. Trimming at V came to 0 bases and at J to 1 base, leaving 5 bases not matched to a gene. This CDR3 is built from 17 residues. Germline CDR1 reads LGHNA; CDR2 reads YNFKEQ. The CDR3 nucleotides read TGTGCCAGCAGCCAAGAGGGCCTAGCGGGGCGCACAGATACGCAGTATTTT. Translated, it gives CASSQEGLAGRTDTQYF.

V usage is TRBV27 and J usage is TRBJ1-2; D unresolved. Deletions cut 2 bases from V and 1 base from J, with 5 bases between. There are 13 residues in the CDR3. The germline V gene has CDR1 MNHEY and CDR2 SMNVEV (reference sequence). The CDR3 here is CASSLAYNYGYTF. The CDR3 DNA reads as TGTGCCAGCAGTTTAGCTTATAACTATGGCTACACCTTC.

The chain couples TRBV27 to TRBJ1-5; the D gene is possibly TRBD1 (6 bases). The V gene lost 6 bases and the J gene lost 1 base, with 10 bases spanning the gap. CDR3 length equals 14 residues. Germline assignment: CDR1 MNHEY and CDR2 SMNVEV (reference sequence). The CDR3 region is CASRSGASNQPQHF. The CDR3 DNA is TGTGCCAGCAGATCAGGGGCGAGCAATCAGCCCCAGCATTTT.

This clone has just a few counts. The chain combines TRBV19 with TRBJ2-5, with D maybe TRBD2 (5 bases). The CDR3 totals 13 residues. Germline CDR1 is LNHDA and CDR2 is SQIVND (reference sequence). DNA for the CDR3: TGTGTCACTAGAGGCCCAAGTCAAGAGACCCAGTACTTC. This sequence encodes CVTRGPSQETQYF.

The chain recombines TRBV2 with TRBJ2-3; TRBD2 matches 13 bases. The CDR3 length is 17 residues. Germline assignment: CDR1 SNHLY and CDR2 FYNNEI. Trimming removed 4 bases from V and 4 bases from J; junction bases left unmatched: 8. Here the CDR3 reads CASSARTSGSRADTQYF. The CDR3, as DNA: TGTGCCAGCAGTGCTCGGACTAGCGGGAGTCGGGCAGATACGCAGTATTTT.

The rearrangement joins TRBV2 to TRBJ2-3; 11 bases align to TRBD2. J lost 5 bases, V lost 3 bases, and 4 bases had no gene match. CDR1 is SNHLY and CDR2 is FYNNEI in the germline V gene. The CDR3 length is 15 residues. CDR3 sequence: CASSEWLAGGDTQYF. CDR3 nucleotides: TGTGCCAGCAGTGAGTGGCTAGCGGGAGGAGATACGCAGTATTTT.

V is TRBV2 and J is TRBJ2-1; TRBD1 agrees at 9 bases. Per germline, CDR1 SNHLY and CDR2 FYNNEI. Trimming at V came to 6 bases and at J to 8 bases, leaving 2 bases not matched to a gene. This CDR3 has 12 amino acids. In DNA form, the CDR3 reads TGTGCCAGCAGGGACAGGGGTTATGAGCAGTTCTTC. This sequence encodes CASRDRGYEQFF.

The genes are TRBV5-8 and TRBJ2-5; TRBD2 matches 10 bases. Losses at the gene ends were 4 bases for V and 3 bases for J; bases not matched to a gene: 12. The CDR3 covers 17 residues. CDR1 SGHTS and CDR2 YDEGEE come from the germline V gene. The CDR3 region has the DNA TGTGCCAGCAGCCACACGACTAGCGGGCCCCCCAAAGAGACCCAGTACTTC. It codes for CASSHTTSGPPKETQYF.

The chain joins TRBV4-1 to TRBJ1-2, with no clear D. Trimming took off 4 bases at V and 0 bases at J, with 9 bases between the two ends. The CDR3 has 14 amino acids. Germline CDR1 and CDR2: MGHRA and YSYEKL. The DNA of the CDR3 is TGCGCCAGCAGCCCCTTCGGGACTAACTATGGCTACACCTTC. This gives the protein CASSPFGTNYGYTF.

V gene TRBV2 combines with J gene TRBJ1-5, with TRBD1 identical over 7 bases. The CDR3 extends over 17 amino acids. The V gene end was trimmed by 5 bases and the J gene end by 3 bases; junction bases not matched to a gene: 13. Germline V lookup: CDR1 SNHLY, CDR2 FYNNEI. DNA for the CDR3: TGTGCCAGCAGTTTACAACTTCCGGGACAGTCCAATCAGCCCCAGCATTTT. It yields the protein CASSLQLPGQSNQPQHF.

This rearrangement joins TRBV29-1 to TRBJ2-7; the D call may be TRBD1 or TRBD2 (5 bases each). This CDR3 comprises 13 residues. Trimming cost V 3 bases and J 3 bases, with 12 bases left between them. CDR1 and CDR2 (germline): SQVTM, ANQGSEA. CDR3 amino acids: CSVESQGDYEQYF. Written as DNA, the CDR3 is TGCAGCGTTGAGAGCCAGGGAGACTACGAGCAGTACTTC.

The genes are TRBV15 and TRBJ2-2; 10 bases match TRBD1. CDR3 length: 18 amino acids. The germline gives CDR1 LNHNV, CDR2 YYDKDF (reference sequence). The trim removed 0 bases at V and 3 bases at J, leaving 7 bases unmatched. CDR3 nucleotide sequence: TGTGCCACCAGCAGAGATTTTTTGGGACAGGGGTACACCGGGGAGCTGTTTTTT. It yields the protein CATSRDFLGQGYTGELFF.

The chain is built from TRBV27 and TRBJ2-7; possible D gene TRBD1, 5 bases. V shed 8 bases and J shed 4 bases, with 9 bases lying between them. The CDR3 extends over 11 amino acids. In germline, CDR1 is MNHEY, CDR2 SMNVEV (reference sequence). DNA for the CDR3: TGTGCCAGCGGGGCTTTATACGAGCAGTACTTC. Translation gives CASGALYEQYF.

CDR3 sequence (DNA): TGTGCCAGCAGCGGACAACAGTGGCCCACAGATACGCAGTATTTT. Its protein is CASSGQQWPTDTQYF. V usage is TRBV9 and J usage is TRBJ2-3; D is unclear. The germline V gene encodes CDR1 SGDLS and CDR2 YYNGEE. The V and J ends lost 3 bases and 2 bases respectively, with 13 bases between them. The CDR3 runs 15 residues.